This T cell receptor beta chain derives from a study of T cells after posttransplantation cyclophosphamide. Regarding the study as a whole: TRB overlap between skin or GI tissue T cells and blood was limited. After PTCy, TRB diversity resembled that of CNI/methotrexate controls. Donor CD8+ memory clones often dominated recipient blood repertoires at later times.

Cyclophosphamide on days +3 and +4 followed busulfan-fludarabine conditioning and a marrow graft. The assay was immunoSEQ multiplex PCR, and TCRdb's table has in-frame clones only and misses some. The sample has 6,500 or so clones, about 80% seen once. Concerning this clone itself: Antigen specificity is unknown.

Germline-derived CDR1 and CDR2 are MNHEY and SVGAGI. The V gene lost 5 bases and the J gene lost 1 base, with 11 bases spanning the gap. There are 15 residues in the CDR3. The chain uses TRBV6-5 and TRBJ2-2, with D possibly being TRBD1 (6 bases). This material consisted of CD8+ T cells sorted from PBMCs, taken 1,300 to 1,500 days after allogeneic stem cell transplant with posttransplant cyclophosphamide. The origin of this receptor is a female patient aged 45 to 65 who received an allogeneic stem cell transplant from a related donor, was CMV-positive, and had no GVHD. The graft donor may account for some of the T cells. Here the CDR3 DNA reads TGTGCCAGCAGTACAGGGCGAAGGAACACCGGGGAGCTGTTTTTT. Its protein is CASSTGRRNTGELFF.